The entry that follows covers one T cell receptor beta chain sequence. The data derive from a study of shared clonotypes between healthy human individuals. This table comes from immunoSEQ multiplex PCR, and its TCRdb copy is limited to in-frame clones, with some not included. The sample gives about 2.4 million clones, under 95% of which show up once; approximately 0.35% is in the top ten. Germline lookup yields CDR1 SNHLY and CDR2 FYNNEI. CDR3 size: 16 residues. The trim removed 6 bases at V and 2 bases at J, leaving 13 bases unmatched. This TCR came from a man aged 18 to 30 in good health. Some clones in this sample may be carry-over from other donors' samples. The chain joins TRBV2 to TRBJ2-7, with 7 bases aligning to TRBD2. Input material: naive CD4+ T cells from PBMCs. Subset meaning: CD45RA+ positively selected. CDR3 in DNA: TGTGCCAGCAGGGGTGGCCCAGCGGGACGAACCTACGAGCAGTACTTC. This sequence encodes CASRGGPAGRTYEQYF.